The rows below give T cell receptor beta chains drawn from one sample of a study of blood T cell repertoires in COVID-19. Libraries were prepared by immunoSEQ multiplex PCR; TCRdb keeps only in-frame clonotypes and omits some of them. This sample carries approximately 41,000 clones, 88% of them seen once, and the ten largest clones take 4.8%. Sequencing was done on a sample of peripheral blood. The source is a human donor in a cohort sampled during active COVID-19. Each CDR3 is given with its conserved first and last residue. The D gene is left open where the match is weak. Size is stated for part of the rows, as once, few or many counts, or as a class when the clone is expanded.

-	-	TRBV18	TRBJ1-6	CASSPQTESSLHF	TGTGCCAGCTCACCTCAGACAGAAAGTTCCCTCCACTTT
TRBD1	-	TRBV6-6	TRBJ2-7	CASTQRGQGTPEQYF	TGTGCCAGCACTCAGAGGGGACAGGGGACCCCCGAGCAGTACTTC
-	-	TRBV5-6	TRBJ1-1	CASTAGQGTEAFF	TGTGCCAGCACCGCAGGGCAAGGCACTGAAGCTTTCTTT
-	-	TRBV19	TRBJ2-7	CASSIGGITYEQYF	TGTGCCAGTAGTATCGGCGGCATTACCTACGAGCAGTACTTC
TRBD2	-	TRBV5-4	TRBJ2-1	CATPTSGREGEQFF	TGTGCCACCCCGACTAGCGGGAGAGAAGGTGAGCAGTTCTTC
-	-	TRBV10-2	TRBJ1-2	CASSALSPKGYTF	TGCGCCAGCAGTGCCCTCTCCCCTAAGGGCTACACCTTC
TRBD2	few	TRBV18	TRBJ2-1	CASSPRLAGSNEQFF	TGTGCCAGCTCACCCCGCCTAGCGGGATCCAATGAGCAGTTCTTC
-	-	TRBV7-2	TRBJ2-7	CASSGGLRAYEQYF	TGTGCCAGCTCCGGGGGTCTCAGAGCCTACGAGCAGTACTTC
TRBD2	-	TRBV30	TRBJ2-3	CARSGSTDTQYF	TGTGCCCGTAGCGGGAGCACAGATACGCAGTATTTT
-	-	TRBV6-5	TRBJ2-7	CASSSGESYEQYF	TGTGCCAGCAGTTCCGGGGAATCCTACGAGCAGTACTTC